This paragraph covers one TCR beta chain sequence. The record originates from a study of blood T cell repertoires in COVID-19. Study as a whole: Acute-phase and convalescent COVID-19 samples originated in the United States, Italy and Spain. T cells, B-cell-depleted T cells, or PBMCs provided the cDNA or gDNA that served as material.

The authors' processing: Amplification from reference gene primers served as the basis for estimated nucleated cell counts. Only in-frame clones appear in the TCRdb table, and some are missing; sequencing was by immunoSEQ multiplex PCR. That table gives V, J and clone size, and the DNA gave D and trimming. The repertoire holds under 250,000 clones, with around 80% as singletons. V lost 6 bases to trimming and J lost 6 bases; unmatched junction nucleotides: 1. The CDR3 extends over 12 amino acids. Germline assignment: CDR1 MDHEN and CDR2 SYDVKM. The sample consisted of peripheral blood. V usage is TRBV28 and J usage is TRBJ1-2; the match to TRBD1 covers 10 bases. The source is a woman aged 60 to 75 who had recovered from COVID-19. The CDR3 region is CASRDRGHGYTF. CDR3 DNA: TGTGCCAGCAGAGACAGGGGGCATGGCTACACCTTC.